The TCR beta chain under discussion was sequenced for a study of T cell responses to AZD1222 COVID-19 vaccine. Overall study context: Second doses that came at about 4 or about 12 weeks were put together. General study results and limits: Vaccination with two AZD1222 doses was followed by a rise in Spike-specific TCR breadth and depth. Repertoires in all cases were sampled only once the peak T cell response had passed.

Trimming took 6 bases from V and 3 from J, leaving 15 bases between them. Germline assignment: CDR1 SNHLY and CDR2 FYNNEI. The CDR3 loop spans 15 amino acids. Clones were sequenced by immunoSEQ multiplex PCR, and TCRdb holds only the in-frame ones, with some missing. Among fewer than 150,000 clones listed, over 75% were seen once. About this clone: Its antigen is as yet unknown.

The material was peripheral blood, obtained on day 0 of AZD1222 vaccination. This clonotype was obtained from an adult in good health. The genes are TRBV2 and TRBJ2-1; the D is unclear. The CDR3 nucleotides read TGTGCCAGCAGACGACTCCTCTCTTACTACAATGAGCAGTTCTTC. This codes for CASRRLLSYYNEQFF.